The text below deals with one T cell receptor beta chain. Use of 60 Vbeta and 13 Jbeta primers characterized the PCR. Assay used: immunoSEQ multiplex PCR; TCRdb lists only in-frame clones, some missing. The table includes approximately 110,000 clones, 13% to 15% detected once. The sample comes from a study of cytomegalovirus exposure and HLA in healthy donors. CDR1 is KGHSH and CDR2 is LQKENI in the germline V gene. After removal of 4 bases from V and 1 base from J, the junction contained 5 bases not matched to a gene. The CDR3 covers 16 residues. The sequenced sample was PBMCs. The receptor was derived from a female donor in good health and CMV-seronegative. The chain employs TRBV18 and TRBJ1-3; 9 bases match TRBD1. The DNA for the CDR3 is TGTGCCAGCTCACTCCTACAGGGGGCTTCTGGAAACACCATATATTTT. This codes for CASSLLQGASGNTIYF.